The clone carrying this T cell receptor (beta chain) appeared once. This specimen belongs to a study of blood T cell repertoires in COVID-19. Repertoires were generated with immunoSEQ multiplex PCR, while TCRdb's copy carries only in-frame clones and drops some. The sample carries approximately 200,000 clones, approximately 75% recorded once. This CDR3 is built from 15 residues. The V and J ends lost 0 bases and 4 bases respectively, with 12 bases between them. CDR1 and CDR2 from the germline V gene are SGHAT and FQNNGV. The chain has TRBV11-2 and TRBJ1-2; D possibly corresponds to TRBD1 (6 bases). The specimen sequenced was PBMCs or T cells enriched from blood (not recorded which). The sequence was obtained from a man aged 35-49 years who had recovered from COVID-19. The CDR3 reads CASSLEGGRIYGYTF. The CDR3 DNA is TGTGCCAGCAGCTTAGAGGGGGGGCGGATCTATGGCTACACCTTC.